One and the same sample provided the 9 T cell receptor beta chains below, sequenced in a study of CXCR3-negative and CXCR3-positive naive CD8 T cells. With UMI labels, 5' RACE was used to prepare the TRB cDNA libraries. One entry per CDR3 protein, without DNA, is what TCRdb gives after re-calling the 5' RACE reads. The sample table sets out roughly 65,000 distinct CDR3 sequences. Study-wide results and caveats: The study found more hydrophobic TRB CDR3s in CXCR3-positive naive cells than in CXCR3-negative naive cells.

The antigens of these receptors remain unknown. Specimen: naive CXCR3+ CD8+ T cells from blood. Regarding subset: CD45RO-CCR7+CD27+CD95- naive CD8+ T cells expressing CXCR3 (TNR3+). These receptor sequences come from a human donor in good health. Some clones in this sample may be carry-over from other donors' samples.

This chain connects TRBV11-3 to TRBJ2-7; checking the TCRdb D call of TRBD2 is not possible without DNA. CDR3 length: 18 amino acids. Germline V gives CDR1 SGHNT, CDR2 YENEEA. The CDR3: CASSLGALFSGGAYEQYF.

The J gene is TRBJ1-1, the V gene TRBV29-1; TCRdb picks TRBD1, but there is no DNA to check that call. Germline CDR1 is SQVTM and CDR2 is ANQGSEA. The length of the CDR3 is 12 residues. The CDR3 spells CSVDGGNTEAFF.

The gene calls are TRBV20-1 and TRBJ2-7; lacking DNA, the TRBD1 call made by TCRdb goes unchecked. The CDR3 runs 14 residues. Per germline, CDR1 DFQATT and CDR2 SNEGSKA (reference sequence). CDR3 loop: CSASDRGLSYEQYF.

The V gene is TRBV29-1, the J gene TRBJ2-2. Germline CDR1 SQVTM, CDR2 ANQGSEA. This CDR3 contains 14 residues. CDR3 protein: CSVVAAVNTGELFF.

This chain uses TRBV20-1 with TRBJ2-3; there is no DNA to check the TCRdb D call of TRBD1. Germline V gene lookup returns CDR1 DFQATT and CDR2 SNEGSKA (reference sequence). The CDR3 has 15 residues. The CDR3 loop reads CSATSPGHNSNTQYF.

The chain uses TRBV7-2 and TRBJ2-7. Germline CDR1 SGHTA, CDR2 FQGNSA. This CDR3 region has 12 residues. CDR3 loop: CASSLGLKEQYF.

The V and J genes are TRBV7-3 and TRBJ2-7; TCRdb lists TRBD1, though no DNA is available to test this call. The CDR3 has 16 residues. Germline V gene data show CDR1 as SGHTA and CDR2 as FQGTGA. The CDR3 region is CASSPYPTGDTDEQYF.

This chain uses TRBV19 with TRBJ1-1. Germline V lookup: CDR1 LNHDA, CDR2 SQIVND (reference sequence). This CDR3 has 13 amino acids. CDR3 region: CASSTLGVREAFF.

The chain links TRBV9 to TRBJ2-1; as DNA is missing, the TRBD1 call by TCRdb cannot be tested. This CDR3 is 16 amino acids long. CDR1 and CDR2 from the germline V gene are SGDLS and YYNGEE. CDR3 sequence reads: CASSAGAGASYNQQFF.